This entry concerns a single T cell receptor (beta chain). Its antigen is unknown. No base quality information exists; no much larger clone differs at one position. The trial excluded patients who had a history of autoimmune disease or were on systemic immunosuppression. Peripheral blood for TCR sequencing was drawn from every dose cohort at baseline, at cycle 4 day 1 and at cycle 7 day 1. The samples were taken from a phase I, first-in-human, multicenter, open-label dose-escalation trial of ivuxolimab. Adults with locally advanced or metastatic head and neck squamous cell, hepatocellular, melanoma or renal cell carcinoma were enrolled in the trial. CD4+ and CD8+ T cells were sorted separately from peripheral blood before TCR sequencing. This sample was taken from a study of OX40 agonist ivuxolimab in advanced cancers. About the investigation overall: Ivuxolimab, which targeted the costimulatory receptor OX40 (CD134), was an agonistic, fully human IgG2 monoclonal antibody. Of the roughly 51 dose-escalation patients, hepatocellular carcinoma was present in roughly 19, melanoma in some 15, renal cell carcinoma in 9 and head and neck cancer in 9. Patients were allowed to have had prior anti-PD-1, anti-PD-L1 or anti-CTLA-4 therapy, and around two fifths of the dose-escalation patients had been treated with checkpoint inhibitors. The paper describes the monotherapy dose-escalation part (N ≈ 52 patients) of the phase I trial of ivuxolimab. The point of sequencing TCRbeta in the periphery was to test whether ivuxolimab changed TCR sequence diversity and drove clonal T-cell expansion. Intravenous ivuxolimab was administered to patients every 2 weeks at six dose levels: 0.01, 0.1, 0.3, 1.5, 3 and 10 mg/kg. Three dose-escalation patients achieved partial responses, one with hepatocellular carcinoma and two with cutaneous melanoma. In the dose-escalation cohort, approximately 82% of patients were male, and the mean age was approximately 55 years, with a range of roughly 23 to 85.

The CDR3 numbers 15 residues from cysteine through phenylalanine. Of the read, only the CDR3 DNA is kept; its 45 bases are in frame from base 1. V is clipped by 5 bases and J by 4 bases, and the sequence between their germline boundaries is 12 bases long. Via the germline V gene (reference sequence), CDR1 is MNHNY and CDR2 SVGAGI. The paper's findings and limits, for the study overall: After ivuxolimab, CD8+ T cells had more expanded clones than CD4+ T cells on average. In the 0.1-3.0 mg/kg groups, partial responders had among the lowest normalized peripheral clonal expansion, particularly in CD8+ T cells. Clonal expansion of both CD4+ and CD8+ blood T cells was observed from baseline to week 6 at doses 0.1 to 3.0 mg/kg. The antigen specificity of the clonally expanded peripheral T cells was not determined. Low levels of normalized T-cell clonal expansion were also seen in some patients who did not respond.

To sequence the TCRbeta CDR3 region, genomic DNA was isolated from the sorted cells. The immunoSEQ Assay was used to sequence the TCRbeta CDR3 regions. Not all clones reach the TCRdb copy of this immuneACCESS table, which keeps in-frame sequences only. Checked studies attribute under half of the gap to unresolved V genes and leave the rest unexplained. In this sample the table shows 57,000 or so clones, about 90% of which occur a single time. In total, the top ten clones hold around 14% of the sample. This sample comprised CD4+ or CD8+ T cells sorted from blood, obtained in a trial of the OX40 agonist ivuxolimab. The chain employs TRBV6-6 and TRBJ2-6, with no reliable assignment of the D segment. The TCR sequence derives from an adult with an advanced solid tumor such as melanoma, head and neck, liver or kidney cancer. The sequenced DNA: TGTGCCAGCAGTGTACAAAGGTCGGGGGCCAACGTCCTGACTTTC. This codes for CASSVQRSGANVLTF.